This entry lists 30 T cell receptor beta chains sequenced from one sample in a study of shared clonotypes between healthy human individuals. Profiling relied on immunoSEQ multiplex PCR, and the TCRdb table lists in-frame clones only, not all of them. The table lists under 650,000 clones, approximately 95% of them singletons. Sample: naive CD4+ T cells sorted from blood. Documented subset: CD45RA+ positively selected. All receptors derive from a woman aged 30 to 39 in good health.

Comment on this clone: Other DNA sequences from this sample encode an identical CDR3 as well. The genes are TRBV5-1 and TRBJ1-3; TRBD1 agrees at 9 bases. This CDR3 contains 15 residues. Trimming took 2 bases from V and 1 from J; bases not matched to a gene: 1. CDR1 SGHRS and CDR2 YFSETQ come from the germline V gene. DNA of the CDR3: TGCGCCAGCAGCTTAGGGACAGGGTCTGGAAACACCATATATTTT. Protein product: CASSLGTGSGNTIYF.

The genes are TRBV7-6 and TRBJ2-7; 8 bases agree with TRBD1. With 5 bases clipped from V and 0 bases from J, the junction kept 12 bases outside the gene matches. Germline CDR1 and CDR2: SGHVS and FNYEAQ. The CDR3 sequence is 17 residues long. Here the CDR3 DNA reads TGTGCCAGCAGCCCGGACAGGGTCGGCAGGAGCTCCTACGAGCAGTACTTC. Translation: CASSPDRVGRSSYEQYF.

This clone has only one observation. DNA of the CDR3: TGTGCCAGCAGCCACGACAGGCGAGGAAACACCATATATTTT. Translation: CASSHDRRGNTIYF. The chain is built from TRBV11-2 and TRBJ1-3, with D possibly being TRBD1 (6 bases). The CDR3 runs to 14 residues. Trimming removed 5 bases from V and 4 bases from J, with 12 bases in between. Germline assignment: CDR1 SGHAT and CDR2 FQNNGV.

Comments on this clone: A junction boundary mismatches the germline segment, possibly from a read error. The chain carries TRBV7-8 and TRBJ2-7; tentatively, D is TRBD2 (6 bases). The germline gives CDR1 SGHVS, CDR2 FQNEAQ. This CDR3 is 11 amino acids long. CDR3 DNA sequence: TGTGCCAGCAGCTTCCAGCGGGTCGCGGACTTC. Translating gives CASSFQRVADF.

The chain uses TRBV30 and TRBJ2-3; 8 bases align to TRBD2. The CDR3 totals 13 residues. Germline assignment: CDR1 GTSNPN and CDR2 SVGIG (reference sequence). V shed 6 bases, J shed 6 bases, and the junction held 8 bases outside the gene matches. The CDR3 here is CACSSGAEDTQYF. The CDR3 nucleotides are TGTGCCTGTAGTAGCGGGGCGGAGGATACGCAGTATTTT.

This chain joins TRBV11-1 and TRBJ1-1; D gene uncertain. The CDR3 extends over 13 amino acids. Trimming left V 3 bases short and J 1 base short, with 6 bases between. Germline V CDR1 and CDR2: SGHAT, FQDESV (reference sequence). Here the CDR3 DNA reads TGTGCCAGCAGCTTGACGGGGAACACTGAAGCTTTCTTT. Its translation: CASSLTGNTEAFF.

This CDR3 is CASSVGRTPVYEQYF. As DNA, the CDR3 is TGTGCCAGCAGCGTAGGGAGGACCCCCGTTTACGAGCAGTACTTC. V and J are TRBV9 and TRBJ2-7; a weak D match, TRBD2 (5 bases). This CDR3 contains 15 residues. Germline V gene sequence: CDR1 SGDLS, CDR2 YYNGEE. V lost 0 bases, J lost 4 bases, and 14 bases lay in between. The full variable domain, rest sourced from reference TRBV9 and TRBJ2-7, is DSGVTQTPKHLITATGQRVTLRCSPRSGDLSVYWYQQSLDQGLQFLIQYYNGEERAKGNILERFSAQQFPDLHSELNLSSLELGDSALYFCASSVGRTPVYEQYFGPGTRLTVT.

The J gene is TRBJ2-7, the V gene TRBV28; weak D call: TRBD2 (5 bases). CDR3 size: 12 residues. Germline assignment: CDR1 MDHEN and CDR2 SYDVKM. V shed 5 bases and J shed 12 bases, with 17 bases lying between them. CDR3 amino acids: CASSGGGWGGYF. DNA of the CDR3: TGTGCCAGCAGTGGAGGCGGTTGGGGTGGGTACTTC.

This clone has only one observation. V gene TRBV27 combines with J gene TRBJ2-5; TRBD1 matches 12 bases. The J segment lost 5 bases and the V segment lost 4 bases, leaving 5 bases of the junction unmatched. This CDR3 has 15 residues. Germline V gene lookup returns CDR1 MNHEY and CDR2 SMNVEV (reference sequence). This chain's CDR3 is CASSSGQGASETQYF. The CDR3 DNA reads as TGTGCCAGCAGTTCGGGACAGGGGGCGAGTGAGACCCAGTACTTC.

CDR3 protein: CASCPFTDPGNTIYF. CDR3 DNA sequence: TGTGCCAGCTGCCCATTCACGGATCCTGGAAACACCATATATTTT. V is TRBV19 and J is TRBJ1-3; unclear D gene. The germline V gene has CDR1 LNHDA and CDR2 SQIVND (reference sequence). V lost 9 bases, J lost 2 bases, and 17 bases lay in between. The CDR3 is 15 amino acids.

This chain connects TRBV19 to TRBJ1-2, with D maybe TRBD1 (6 bases). The CDR3 runs to 16 residues. V was trimmed by 4 bases and J by 4 bases, leaving 19 bases between them. Germline values: CDR1 LNHDA, CDR2 SQIVND (reference sequence). This chain's CDR3 is CASSTRPDRTAYGYTF. The CDR3 bases are TGTGCCAGTAGTACACGCCCCGACAGGACTGCCTATGGCTACACCTTC.

The V gene is TRBV7-2, the J gene TRBJ2-6; D unresolved. CDR1 and CDR2 (germline): SGHTA, FQGNSA. This CDR3 has 17 amino acids. The V and J ends lost 5 bases and 0 bases respectively, with 14 bases between them. The CDR3 bases are TGTGCCAGCAGCCCAAACAGCCGGAGCTCTGGGGCCAACGTCCTGACTTTC. Amino acids: CASSPNSRSSGANVLTF.

The rearrangement uses TRBV18 and TRBJ2-7, with TRBD2 matching 14 bases. Trimming cost V 5 bases and J 3 bases; bases outside gene matches: 6. The CDR3 sequence is 16 residues long. Germline V gene lookup returns CDR1 KGHSH and CDR2 LQKENI. The CDR3 loop is CASSGTSGSTLYEQYF. In nucleotides, the CDR3 is TGTGCCAGCTCAGGGACTAGCGGGAGCACTCTCTACGAGCAGTACTTC.

The chain carries TRBV2 and TRBJ1-1; a possible D gene is TRBD1 (5 bases). The germline V and J ends were trimmed by 0 bases and 10 bases, with 12 bases remaining between them. This CDR3 has 13 amino acids. The germline V gene has CDR1 SNHLY and CDR2 FYNNEI. The CDR3: CASSEASRGRAFF. Written as DNA, the CDR3 is TGTGCCAGCAGTGAAGCGAGTCGGGGGAGAGCTTTCTTT.

The CDR3 sequence: CASSVVRDEQFF. In nucleotides, the CDR3 is TGTGCCAGCAGCGTAGTTAGAGATGAGCAGTTCTTC. The chain joins TRBV9 to TRBJ2-1; no clear D gene. Germline CDR1 is SGDLS and CDR2 is YYNGEE. V was clipped by 0 bases and J by 8 bases, with 6 bases between them. The CDR3 length is 12 residues.

This clone was recorded a few times. This sequence joins TRBV30 and TRBJ1-1; TRBD1 is a possible D gene (6 bases). The CDR3 is made up of 14 amino acids. In germline, CDR1 is GTSNPN, CDR2 SVGIG (reference sequence). Trimming left V 1 base short and J 5 bases short, with 14 bases between. The CDR3 nucleotides read TGTGCCTGGAGTGAGGACCCCAGGGGTACTGAAGCTTTCTTT. The encoded protein is CAWSEDPRGTEAFF. The whole variable domain, filled in from reference TRBV30 and TRBJ1-1, reads SQTIHQWPATLVQPVGSPLSLECTVEGTSNPNLYWYRQAAGRGLQLLFYSVGIGQISSEVPQNLSASRPQDRQFILSSKKLLLSDSGFYLCAWSEDPRGTEAFFGQGTRLTVV.

The rearrangement links TRBV18 to TRBJ2-3; TRBD1 matches at 9 bases. Germline assignment: CDR1 KGHSH and CDR2 LQKENI. V was pared by 4 bases and J by 3 bases, with 5 bases of the junction left unmatched. This CDR3 has 15 amino acids. The CDR3 loop is CASSQQGARTDTQYF. For the CDR3, the DNA is TGTGCCAGCTCACAACAGGGGGCGAGGACAGATACGCAGTATTTT.

A single count supports this clone. The V gene is TRBV5-6, the J gene TRBJ1-1; D gene ambiguous. V lost 4 bases and J 3 bases, leaving 10 bases between the germline ends. CDR3 size: 13 residues. Germline CDR1 SGHDT, CDR2 YYEEEE. The DNA for the CDR3 is TGTGCCAGCAGCCCGACCGGGTACACTGAAGCTTTCTTT. It codes for CASSPTGYTEAFF. Full variable domain (missing parts from reference TRBV5-6 and TRBJ1-1): DAGVTQSPTHLIKTRGQQVTLRCSPKSGHDTVSWYQQALGQGPQFIFQYYEEEERQRGNFPDRFSGHQFPNYSSELNVNALLLGDSALYLCASSPTGYTEAFFGQGTRLTVV.

The chain carries TRBV7-8 and TRBJ2-7; 10 bases agree with TRBD2. The ends lost 5 bases at V and 6 bases at J; junction bases unmatched: 19. Per the germline V gene, CDR1 is SGHVS and CDR2 is FQNEAQ. The CDR3 is 18 residues long. The CDR3 reads CASSPRSTSGPLGSEQYF. CDR3 DNA: TGTGCCAGCAGCCCCCGCTCGACTAGCGGGCCACTCGGTAGCGAGCAGTACTTC.

The CDR3 DNA reads TGTGCCAGCAAGACAGACACCTGGGGGACCCAGTACTTC. Translation gives CASKTDTWGTQYF. The V call is TRBV21-1, the J call TRBJ2-5; TRBD1 reflects the table's D call only, with no check against the DNA. TRBV21-1 is described as a pseudogene. This CDR3 has 13 amino acids.

The chain carries TRBV29-1 and TRBJ2-7, with TRBD1 identical over 11 bases. The V segment lost 6 bases and the J segment 0 bases; nucleotides outside the gene matches: 1. Germline V CDR1 and CDR2: SQVTM, ANQGSEA. This CDR3 has 13 amino acids. For the CDR3, the DNA is TGCAGCGTAGGGACAGGGGGCTCCTACGAGCAGTACTTC. Protein product: CSVGTGGSYEQYF.

The rearrangement joins TRBV28 to TRBJ1-1; D unclear. V lost 1 base and J lost 0, with 9 bases in between. CDR1 and CDR2 from the germline V gene are MDHEN and SYDVKM. This CDR3 has 15 amino acids. The CDR3 sequence: CASSLLGSMNTEAFF. Written as DNA, the CDR3 is TGTGCCAGCAGTTTATTAGGCAGTATGAACACTGAAGCTTTCTTT.

The genes are TRBV20-1 and TRBJ1-2; maybe TRBD1 (5 bases). Trimming removed 7 bases at V and 9 bases at J, with 15 bases between. Germline lookup yields CDR1 DFQATT and CDR2 SNEGSKA (reference sequence). This CDR3 comprises 11 residues. The CDR3 coding sequence is TGCAGTGGTGGGACCGCTGACCGCTACACCTTC. This translates into CSGGTADRYTF.

This clone was recorded only once. The CDR3 loop reads CASSPTARDGEQYF. CDR3 DNA: TGTGCCAGCTCACCAACGGCCAGGGACGGCGAGCAGTACTTC. This chain joins TRBV18 and TRBJ2-7; D assignment may be TRBD1 or TRBD2 (5 bases each). This CDR3 is 14 amino acids long. V lost 2 bases, J lost 6 bases, and 14 bases lay in between. Germline CDR1 reads KGHSH; CDR2 reads LQKENI. The full variable domain, with the rest looked up from reference TRBV18 and TRBJ2-7, is NAGVMQNPRHLVRRRGQEARLRCSPMKGHSHVYWYRQLPEEGLKFMVYLQKENIIDESGMPKERFSAEFPKEGPSILRIQQVVRGDSAAYFCASSPTARDGEQYFGPGTRLTVT.

The DNA of the CDR3 is TGTGCCAGCAGCCCTAACTTAATCCGGAGGGACGAGCAGTACTTC. It translates to CASSPNLIRRDEQYF. This chain links TRBV27 with TRBJ2-7, with D perhaps matching TRBD2 (6 bases). CDR1 and CDR2 from the germline V gene are MNHEY and SMNVEV (reference sequence). Deletions cut 6 bases from V and 5 bases from J, with 20 bases between. There are 15 residues in the CDR3.

This CDR3 reads CASTRRGRGDGYTF. The CDR3 region has the DNA TGTGCCAGCACCAGAAGGGGCAGGGGGGACGGCTACACCTTC. The J gene is TRBJ1-2, the V gene TRBV5-6, with 7 bases aligning to TRBD1. The CDR3 runs to 14 residues. The trim removed 6 bases at V and 8 bases at J, leaving 13 bases unmatched. Germline values: CDR1 SGHDT, CDR2 YYEEEE.

The chain carries TRBV27 and TRBJ1-1, with 8 bases matching TRBD1. This CDR3 spans 13 amino acids. CDR1 is MNHEY, CDR2 SMNVEV, per germline (reference sequence). The V gene end was trimmed by 6 bases and the J gene end by 4 bases; junction bases not matched to a gene: 4. The CDR3 DNA sequence: TGTGCCAGCAGGGACAGGGTAATCACTGAAGCTTTCTTT. Residues: CASRDRVITEAFF.

The V call is TRBV18, the J call TRBJ2-1, with TRBD1 identical over 7 bases. This CDR3 has 13 residues. The germline V gene encodes CDR1 KGHSH and CDR2 LQKENI. After removal of 5 bases from V and 5 bases from J, the junction contained 3 bases not matched to a gene. CDR3 sequence: CASSLGQNNEQFF. The CDR3, as DNA: TGTGCCAGCTCATTGGGACAGAACAATGAGCAGTTCTTC.

This sequence joins TRBV28 and TRBJ1-5; 7 positions agree with TRBD1. V trimming: 6 bases; J trimming: 7 bases; junction bases outside the gene matches: 18. Germline assignment: CDR1 MDHEN and CDR2 SYDVKM. This CDR3 region has 17 residues. This chain's CDR3 is CASSSTGMGPLEQPQHF. The DNA for the CDR3 is TGTGCCAGCAGCTCGACAGGGATGGGGCCTCTAGAACAGCCCCAGCATTTT.

The chain joins TRBV19 to TRBJ2-1; 14 bases match TRBD2. V lost 4 bases to trimming and J lost 13 bases; unmatched junction nucleotides: 9. The germline V gene has CDR1 LNHDA and CDR2 SQIVND (reference sequence). The CDR3 extends over 15 amino acids. The chain's CDR3 is CASSTQTSGREPQFF. DNA for the CDR3: TGTGCCAGTAGTACTCAGACTAGCGGGAGGGAACCCCAGTTCTTC.